These T cell receptor beta chains were read from a single sample in a study of blood T cell repertoires in COVID-19. The repertoire was sequenced with immunoSEQ multiplex PCR; TCRdb's copy has only in-frame clones and lacks some. This sample has about 200,000 clones, with more than 75% found just once. The sequenced sample consisted of peripheral blood. The origin of the receptors is a person between 70 and 80 years old with COVID-19, enrolled during active disease. The CDR3 runs from the conserved cysteine through the conserved F or W. D genes are given only for firm matches. Clone size, where shown, is once, few, many, or a class for clones that have expanded.

V gene: TRBV29-1; J gene: TRBJ1-5; clone size: -; D gene: -; CDR3 protein: CSVAQRNQPQHF; CDR3 DNA: TGCAGCGTTGCCCAGCGTAATCAGCCCCAGCATTTT
V gene: TRBV7-2; J gene: TRBJ2-7; clone size: -; D gene: TRBD1; CDR3 protein: CASSLAGQGPYEQYF; CDR3 DNA: TGTGCCAGCAGCTTAGCCGGACAGGGACCCTACGAGCAGTACTTC
V gene: TRBV15; J gene: TRBJ1-3; clone size: -; D gene: -; CDR3 protein: CATSRYRAGSSGNTIYF; CDR3 DNA: TGTGCCACCAGCAGGTACAGGGCCGGGTCCTCTGGAAACACCATATATTTT
V gene: TRBV6-5; J gene: TRBJ2-1; clone size: once; D gene: TRBD2; CDR3 protein: CASSYERESFEQFF; CDR3 DNA: TGTGCCAGCAGTTACGAGCGGGAGTCCTTTGAGCAGTTCTTC
V gene: TRBV18; J gene: TRBJ1-2; clone size: -; D gene: TRBD1; CDR3 protein: CASETGVFGYTF; CDR3 DNA: TGTGCCAGCGAGACAGGGGTATTTGGCTACACCTTC
V gene: TRBV5-4; J gene: TRBJ2-7; clone size: -; D gene: -; CDR3 protein: CASSFDNYEQYF; CDR3 DNA: TGTGCCAGCAGCTTTGACAACTACGAGCAGTACTTC
V gene: TRBV2; J gene: TRBJ2-2; clone size: -; D gene: -; CDR3 protein: CASIRGRSFTGELFF; CDR3 DNA: TGTGCCAGCATCAGGGGGAGGTCCTTCACCGGGGAGCTGTTTTTT
V gene: TRBV9; J gene: TRBJ2-5; clone size: -; D gene: TRBD2; CDR3 protein: CASSGVRGGLETQYF; CDR3 DNA: TGTGCCAGCAGCGGGGTGCGGGGGGGCCTGGAGACCCAGTACTTC
V gene: TRBV7-8; J gene: TRBJ1-6; clone size: -; D gene: -; CDR3 protein: CASSTLGGPNSPLHF; CDR3 DNA: TGTGCCAGCAGCACTTTGGGGGGGCCTAATTCACCCCTCCACTTT
V gene: TRBV4-3; J gene: TRBJ1-1; clone size: -; D gene: -; CDR3 protein: CASSQDPQNTEAFF; CDR3 DNA: TGCGCCAGCAGCCAAGATCCCCAGAACACTGAAGCTTTCTTT
V gene: TRBV5-1; J gene: TRBJ1-6; clone size: few; D gene: -; CDR3 protein: CASSLASGADSPLHF; CDR3 DNA: TGCGCCAGCAGCTTGGCCTCAGGGGCGGATTCACCCCTCCACTTT
V gene: TRBV27; J gene: TRBJ2-5; clone size: -; D gene: -; CDR3 protein: CASSFFLGETQYF; CDR3 DNA: TGTGCCAGCAGTTTTTTTCTAGGAGAGACCCAGTACTTC
V gene: TRBV6-1; J gene: TRBJ1-1; clone size: -; D gene: -; CDR3 protein: CASSESWYTEAFF; CDR3 DNA: TGTGCCAGCAGTGAAAGCTGGTACACTGAAGCTTTCTTT